This T cell receptor beta chain was documented in a study of ipilimumab plus nivolumab after autologous stem cell transplantation. Clones were read by immunoSEQ multiplex PCR, and TCRdb kept only the in-frame ones, dropping some. The sample contains 15,000 to 20,000 clones, roughly 80% of which appear only once. Germline V gene data show CDR1 as SGHTA and CDR2 as FQGTGA. The CDR3 is made up of 13 amino acids. V was cut by 2 bases and J by 7 bases, with 9 bases left in between. This TCR derives from a male donor with diffuse large B-cell lymphoma. This chain joins TRBV7-3 and TRBJ2-1; D uncertain. This sample comprised PBMCs, obtained in a trial of ipilimumab plus nivolumab as post-transplant consolidation. The CDR3, as DNA: TGTGCCAGCAGCTTAGGCCAGGAAAATGAGCAGTTCTTC. It is translated as CASSLGQENEQFF.